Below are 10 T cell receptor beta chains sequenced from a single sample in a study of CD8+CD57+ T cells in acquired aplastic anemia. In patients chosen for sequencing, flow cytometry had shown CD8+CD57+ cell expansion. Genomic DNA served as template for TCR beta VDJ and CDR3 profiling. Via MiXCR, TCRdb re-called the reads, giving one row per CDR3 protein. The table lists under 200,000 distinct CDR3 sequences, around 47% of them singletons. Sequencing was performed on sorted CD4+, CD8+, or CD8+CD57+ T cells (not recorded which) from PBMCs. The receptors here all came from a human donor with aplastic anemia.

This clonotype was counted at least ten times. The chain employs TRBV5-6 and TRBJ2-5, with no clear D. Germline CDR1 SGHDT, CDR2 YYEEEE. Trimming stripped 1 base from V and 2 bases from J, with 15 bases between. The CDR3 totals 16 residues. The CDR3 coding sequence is TGTGCCAGCAGCTTGAAAGGCGAAGGAATACAAGAGACCCAGTACTTC. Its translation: CASSLKGEGIQETQYF.

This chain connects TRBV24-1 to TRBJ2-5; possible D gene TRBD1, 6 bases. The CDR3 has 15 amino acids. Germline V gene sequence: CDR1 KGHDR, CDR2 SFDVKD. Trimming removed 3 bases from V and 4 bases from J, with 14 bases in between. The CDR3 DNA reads TGTGCCACCAGTGATCCACAGGGTCCCGCAGAGACCCAGTACTTC. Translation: CATSDPQGPAETQYF.

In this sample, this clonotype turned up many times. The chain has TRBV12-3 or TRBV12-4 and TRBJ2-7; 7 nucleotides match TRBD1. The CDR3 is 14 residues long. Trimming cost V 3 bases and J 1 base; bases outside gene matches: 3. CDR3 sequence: CASSFRDRSYEQYF. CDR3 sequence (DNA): TGTGCCAGCAGTTTTCGGGACAGATCCTACGAGCAGTACTTC.

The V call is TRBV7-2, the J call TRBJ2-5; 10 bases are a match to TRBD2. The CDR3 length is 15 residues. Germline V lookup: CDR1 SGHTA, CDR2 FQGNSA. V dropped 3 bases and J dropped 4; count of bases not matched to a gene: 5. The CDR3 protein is CASSLRSGRGETQYF. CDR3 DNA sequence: TGTGCCAGCAGCTTGAGGAGCGGGAGGGGAGAGACCCAGTACTTC. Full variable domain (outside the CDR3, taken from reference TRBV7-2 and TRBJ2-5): GAGVSQSPSNKVTEKGKDVELRCDPISGHTALYWYRQSLGQGLEFLIYFQGNSAPDKSGLPSDRFSAERTGGSVSTLTIQRTQQEDSAVYLCASSLRSGRGETQYFGPGTRLLVL.

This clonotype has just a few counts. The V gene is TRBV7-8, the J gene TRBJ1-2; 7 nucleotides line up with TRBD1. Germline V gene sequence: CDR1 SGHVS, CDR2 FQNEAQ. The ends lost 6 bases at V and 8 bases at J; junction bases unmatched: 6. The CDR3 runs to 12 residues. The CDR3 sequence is CASSLTGEGYTF. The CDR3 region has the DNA TGTGCCAGCAGTCTTACAGGGGAAGGCTACACCTTC.

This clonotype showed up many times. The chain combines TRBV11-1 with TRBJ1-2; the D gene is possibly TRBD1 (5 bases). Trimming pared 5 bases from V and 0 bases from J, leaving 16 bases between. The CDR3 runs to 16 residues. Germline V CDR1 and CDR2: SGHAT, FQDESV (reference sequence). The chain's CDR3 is CASSRNLRQTNYGYTF. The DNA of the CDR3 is TGTGCCAGCAGCCGAAACCTTAGACAGACTAACTATGGCTACACCTTC. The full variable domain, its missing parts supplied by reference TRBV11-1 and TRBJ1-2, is EAEVAQSPRYKITEKSQAVAFWCDPISGHATLYWYRQILGQGPELLVQFQDESVVDDSQLPKDRFSAERLKGVDSTLKIQPAELGDSAMYLCASSRNLRQTNYGYTFGSGTRLTVV.

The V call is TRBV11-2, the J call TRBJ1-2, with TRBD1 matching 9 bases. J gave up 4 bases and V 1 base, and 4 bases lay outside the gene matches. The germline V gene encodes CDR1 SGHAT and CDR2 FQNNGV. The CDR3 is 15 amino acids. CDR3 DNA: TGTGCCAGCAGCTTAGGGACGGGACAGGGCTATGGCTACACCTTC. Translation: CASSLGTGQGYGYTF.

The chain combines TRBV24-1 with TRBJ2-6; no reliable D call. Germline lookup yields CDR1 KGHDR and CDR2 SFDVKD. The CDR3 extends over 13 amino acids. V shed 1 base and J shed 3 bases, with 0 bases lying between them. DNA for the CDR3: TGTGCCACCAGTGATTTTGGGGCCAACGTCCTGACTTTC. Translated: CATSDFGANVLTF.

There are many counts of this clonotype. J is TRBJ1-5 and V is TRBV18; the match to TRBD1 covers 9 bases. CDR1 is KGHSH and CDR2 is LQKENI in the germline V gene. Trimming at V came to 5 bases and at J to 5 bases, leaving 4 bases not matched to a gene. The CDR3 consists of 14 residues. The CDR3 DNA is TGTGCCAGCTCAGCTACAGGGGGCGATCAGCCCCAGCATTTT. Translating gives CASSATGGDQPQHF.

The CDR3, as DNA: TGCAGTACGAGGCCCGCTATTCCTTCCGGGACGGCGGGTGAAAAACTGTTTTTT. It translates to CSTRPAIPSGTAGEKLFF. The rearrangement joins TRBV20-1 to TRBJ1-4; D possibly corresponds to TRBD1 (5 bases). Trimming pared 8 bases from V and 7 bases from J, leaving 32 bases between. The CDR3 is 18 residues long. From germline, CDR1 is DFQATT and CDR2 SNEGSKA (reference sequence).